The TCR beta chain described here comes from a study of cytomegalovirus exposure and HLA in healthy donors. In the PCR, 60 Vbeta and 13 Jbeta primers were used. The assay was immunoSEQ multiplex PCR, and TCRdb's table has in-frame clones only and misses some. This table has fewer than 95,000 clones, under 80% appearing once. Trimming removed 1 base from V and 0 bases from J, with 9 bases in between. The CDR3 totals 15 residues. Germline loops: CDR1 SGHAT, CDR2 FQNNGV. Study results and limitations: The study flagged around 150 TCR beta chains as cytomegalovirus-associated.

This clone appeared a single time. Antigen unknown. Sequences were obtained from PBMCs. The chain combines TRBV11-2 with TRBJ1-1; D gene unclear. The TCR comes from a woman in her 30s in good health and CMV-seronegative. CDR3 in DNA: TGTGCCAGCAGCTTAGTTCCCTTTATGAACACTGAAGCTTTCTTT. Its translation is CASSLVPFMNTEAFF.